This T cell receptor beta chain was sequenced for a study of blood T cell repertoires in COVID-19 (dated by TCRdb to 2020 to 2022). Study-level background: Samples covering the acute and convalescent phases of COVID-19 were provided by collaborators in the United States, Italy and Spain. The prospective study material was composed of cDNA or gDNA derived from T cells, B-cell-depleted T cells, or PBMCs. Deeply sampled blood TCRbeta repertoires from subjects exposed to, actively infected with, or recovered from COVID-19 were included in the dataset. The repertoires were released in a freely available public database intended as a resource for research on the immune response to SARS-CoV-2. Samples came from the ongoing ImmuneRACE study (first 160 participants) plus 1,254 subjects from 6 global collaborators. A de-identified subject ID, COVID-19 status, age in years and sex were almost always included in the sample metadata. Where HLA class I and class II types were available, the types were taken from metadata supplied by the sample provider, not from assay-based typing.

Broader findings and caveats from the paper: Clinical and demographic metadata were provided uncurated, with the amount varying by source and participant.

The germline V and J ends show losses of 6 bases and 7 bases respectively, and no gene match explains 9 bases of the junction. Looking up the germline V gene (reference sequence) yields CDR1 MNHEY and CDR2 SMNVEV. Measured from the cysteine to the phenylalanine, the CDR3 is 14 residues long. CDR3 DNA only is kept here, 42 bases in frame from base 1. TCRbeta CDR3 regions were amplified from genomic DNA by means of the immunoSEQ Assay, a bias-controlled multiplex PCR. The authors processed their data as follows. The number of nucleated cells in each sample was estimated from the amplification of reference gene primers within the assay. Sequence reads were collapsed and filtered to measure the absolute abundance of every unique TCRbeta CDR3 rearrangement. For each sample, productive Simpson clonality was calculated as the square root of Simpson's diversity index over productive rearrangements. This is the immuneACCESS table as TCRdb keeps it, with only in-frame sequences that have V and J called. A part of the clones is gone; compared with another copy, unresolved V genes explain less than half, and the rest is unexplained. That table gives V, J and clone size, and the DNA gave D and trimming. The sample table records under 100,000 clones; 82% of these occur just once. The top ten clonotypes cover 8.5% to 12% of the sample.

Details on this clone: The target of this receptor is not known. Per-base qualities were not stored, and no clone one base away is much larger.

Whole blood was collected in K2EDTA tubes by collaborating institutions according to the institutions' own protocols. For TCRbeta analysis, collaborators shipped samples as frozen whole blood, isolated PBMCs, or DNA extracted from either of those sample types. The TCR comes from a man in his sixties with acute or convalescent COVID-19. The chain is assembled from TRBV27 and TRBJ2-7; TRBD1 agrees with 10 junctional bases. Sequencing was done on a sample of peripheral blood. This receptor carries the CDR3 CASRPGQGTREQYF. The base sequence is TGTGCCAGCAGACCGGGACAGGGGACGAGAGAGCAGTACTTC.